Listed here are 16 T cell receptor beta chains from one sample, sequenced in a study of radiation and T cells in renal cell carcinoma. Libraries were prepared by immunoSEQ multiplex PCR; TCRdb keeps only in-frame clonotypes and omits some of them. This table has about 88,000 clones, approximately 86% appearing once. Time point given: baseline pretreatment blood. Treatment given: 15 Gy SBRT to primary tumor, nephrectomy 4 weeks later. The material sequenced was blood, taken from a patient whose treatment included radiotherapy and nephrectomy. The receptors here all came from a man aged 45 to 65 with renal cell carcinoma.

The CDR3 DNA is TGTGCCAGCTCGGGCAGCTCCTACGAGCAGTACTTC. Translation: CASSGSSYEQYF. This rearrangement joins TRBV18 to TRBJ2-7, with D uncertain. The CDR3 sequence is 12 residues long. V lost 6 bases, J lost 0 bases, and 6 bases lay in between. In germline, CDR1 is KGHSH, CDR2 LQKENI.

V usage is TRBV7-9 and J usage is TRBJ2-5; no clear D gene. CDR1 SEHNR and CDR2 FQNEAQ come from the germline V gene (reference sequence). Trimming pared 4 bases from V and 5 bases from J, leaving 5 bases between. The CDR3 covers 11 residues. CDR3 residues: CASSSWETQYF. In DNA, the CDR3 is TGTGCCAGCAGCTCATGGGAGACCCAGTACTTC.

J is TRBJ1-2 and V is TRBV10-3; D perhaps matches TRBD1 (6 bases). The V gene's germline CDR1 is ENHRY and CDR2 SYGVKD. V lost 3 bases, J lost 3 bases, and 11 bases lay in between. This CDR3 comprises 14 residues. The CDR3 nucleotides are TGTGCCATCAGTGAAGGACAGACCCACTATGGCTACACCTTC. It is translated as CAISEGQTHYGYTF.

V usage is TRBV2 and J usage is TRBJ2-2; TRBD1 might be the D (6 bases). V lost 3 bases and J 1 base, leaving 9 bases between the germline ends. The CDR3 consists of 15 residues. The V gene's germline CDR1 is SNHLY and CDR2 FYNNEI. The CDR3 coding sequence is TGTGCCAGCAGTGAGGGCAGGGGGAACACCGGGGAGCTGTTTTTT. Translated, it gives CASSEGRGNTGELFF.

The V call is TRBV19, the J call TRBJ1-4; D gene unclear. The CDR3 covers 12 residues. Deletions cut 6 bases from V and 7 bases from J, with 9 bases between. Germline-derived CDR1 and CDR2 are LNHDA and SQIVND (reference sequence). CDR3 sequence (DNA): TGTGCCAGTAGGACGCGAACTGAAAAACTGTTTTTT. Translation gives CASRTRTEKLFF.

V is TRBV2 and J is TRBJ1-6, with a possible D match to TRBD1 (6 bases). V was trimmed by 6 bases and J by 8 bases, leaving 11 bases between them. The germline V gene encodes CDR1 SNHLY and CDR2 FYNNEI. This CDR3 is built from 13 residues. The CDR3: CASSRGGDSPLHF. As DNA, the CDR3 is TGTGCCAGCAGCAGGGGCGGGGATTCACCCCTCCACTTT.

The V and J genes are TRBV9 and TRBJ2-5; D is tentatively TRBD1 or TRBD2 (6 bases each). Trimming removed 4 bases from V and 5 bases from J, with 15 bases in between. The CDR3 sequence is 14 residues long. Germline V lookup: CDR1 SGDLS, CDR2 YYNGEE. The CDR3 DNA is TGTGCCAGCAGCTACCGCCAGGGGAGGGAGACCCAGTACTTC. It yields the protein CASSYRQGRETQYF.

The rearrangement uses TRBV7-6 and TRBJ2-3, with a weak D call TRBD1 (6 bases). V lost 3 bases to trimming and J lost 4 bases, with 8 bases between them. The CDR3 length is 13 residues. Germline V gene data show CDR1 as SGHVS and CDR2 as FNYEAQ. The CDR3 here is CASSFPGADTQYF. The DNA of the CDR3 is TGTGCCAGCAGCTTTCCAGGGGCAGATACGCAGTATTTT.

V gene TRBV16 combines with J gene TRBJ1-2; D is unresolved. Per germline, CDR1 KGHSY and CDR2 FQNENV. CDR3 length equals 13 residues. V lost 8 bases and J lost 2, with 12 bases in between. CDR3 region: CASGLTGNYGYTF. Written as DNA, the CDR3 is TGTGCCAGCGGATTGACTGGGAACTATGGCTACACCTTC.

This clone was detected only a few times. The chain recombines TRBV28 with TRBJ2-7; D may be TRBD1 (5 bases). The germline V gene encodes CDR1 MDHEN and CDR2 SYDVKM. The CDR3 has 16 amino acids. V was trimmed by 3 bases and J by 1 base, leaving 16 bases between them. The CDR3 protein is CASSFALTDSSYEQYF. The CDR3 DNA is TGTGCCAGCAGTTTTGCATTGACAGACTCTTCCTACGAGCAGTACTTC.

The rearrangement joins TRBV29-1 to TRBJ2-5; D ambiguous. CDR1 is SQVTM and CDR2 is ANQGSEA in the germline V gene. This CDR3 is 15 amino acids long. V lost 4 bases, J lost 2 bases, and 17 bases lay in between. CDR3 sequence: CSVAIGLGIQETQYF. CDR3 bases: TGCAGCGTTGCCATAGGGCTTGGGATACAAGAGACCCAGTACTTC. Together with reference TRBV29-1 and TRBJ2-5, the CDR3 gives the full variable domain: SAVISQKPSRDICQRGTSLTIQCQVDSQVTMMFWYRQQPGQSLTLIATANQGSEATYESGFVIDKFPISRPNLTFSTLTVSNMSPEDSSIYLCSVAIGLGIQETQYFGPGTRLLVL.

This chain uses TRBV7-2 with TRBJ2-7, with TRBD1 matching 8 bases. J gave up 4 bases and V 5 bases, and 10 bases lay outside the gene matches. The germline CDR1 and CDR2 sequences are SGHTA and FQGNSA. This CDR3 contains 15 residues. CDR3 sequence: CASSNRTGTYYEQYF. CDR3 in DNA: TGTGCCAGCAGCAATAGGACAGGGACTTATTACGAGCAGTACTTC.

This clone was recorded only once. CDR3 residues: CASSSTQGAYGYTF. The DNA for the CDR3 is TGTGCCAGTAGTAGCACACAGGGGGCATACGGCTACACCTTC. This sequence joins TRBV19 and TRBJ1-2; 9 nucleotides agree with TRBD1. Germline V gives CDR1 LNHDA, CDR2 SQIVND (reference sequence). This CDR3 has 14 residues. The V and J ends lost 4 bases and 8 bases, in that order; junction bases with no gene match: 8.

The chain combines TRBV28 with TRBJ2-3; the D gene is possibly TRBD2 (6 bases). V was pared by 6 bases and J by 0 bases, with 13 bases between. The CDR3 length is 15 residues. Germline CDR1 is MDHEN and CDR2 is SYDVKM. CDR3 sequence reads: CASRPGDASTDTQYF. In DNA, the CDR3 is TGTGCCAGCAGGCCGGGAGATGCGAGCACAGATACGCAGTATTTT.

The gene calls are TRBV27 and TRBJ1-5; the D is unclear. The CDR3 contains 13 residues. Trimming left V 8 bases short and J 5 bases short, with 13 bases between. The germline gives CDR1 MNHEY, CDR2 SMNVEV (reference sequence). The CDR3 here is CASVRHGDQPQHF. For the CDR3, the DNA is TGTGCCAGCGTAAGGCACGGGGATCAGCCCCAGCATTTT.

V and J are TRBV9 and TRBJ2-1; no firm D call. The CDR3 sequence is 13 residues long. The V end lost 0 bases, the J end lost 7 bases, and 8 bases lay between the germline ends. The V gene's germline CDR1 is SGDLS and CDR2 YYNGEE. In DNA, the CDR3 is TGTGCCAGCAGCGTAGCTGAATGGAATGAGCAGTTCTTC. It specifies CASSVAEWNEQFF.